One and the same sample provided the 6 T cell receptor beta chains below, sequenced in a study of PD-L1 blockade in urothelial cancer. Only in-frame clones appear in the TCRdb table, and some are missing; sequencing was by immunoSEQ multiplex PCR. Here the sample spans some 40,000 clones, 75% to 95% being singletons. Time point specified: peripheral blood 6 weeks after treatment start. The sequencing used PBMCs, collected around atezolizumab (anti-PD-L1) treatment. The receptors originated from a man between 65 and 80 years old with urothelial cancer.

This clone occurred a few times. The chain combines TRBV5-7 with TRBJ1-1; 7 bases map to TRBD1. TRBV5-7 qualifies as an ORF whose function is uncertain. CDR3 length: 15 amino acids. V trimming: 5 bases; J trimming: 0 bases; junction bases outside the gene matches: 7. The CDR3 DNA is TGTGCCAGCAGGACCGATGACAGGGTGAACACTGAAGCTTTCTTT. Amino acid sequence: CASRTDDRVNTEAFF.

The rearrangement joins TRBV2 to TRBJ2-2; 13 bases align to TRBD2. The germline gives CDR1 SNHLY, CDR2 FYNNEI. This CDR3 region has 17 residues. With 7 bases clipped from V and 4 bases from J, the junction kept 9 bases outside the gene matches. This chain's CDR3 is CASKFGLAGAGTGELFF. Written as DNA, the CDR3 is TGTGCCAGCAAGTTCGGACTAGCGGGGGCGGGCACCGGGGAGCTGTTTTTT. The whole variable domain, remainder taken from reference TRBV2 and TRBJ2-2, is EPEVTQTPSHQVTQMGQEVILRCVPISNHLYFYWYRQILGQKVEFLVSFYNNEISEKSEIFDDQFSVERPDGSNFTLKIRSTKLEDSAMYFCASKFGLAGAGTGELFFGEGSRLTVL.

The gene calls are TRBV9 and TRBJ1-4; D is perhaps TRBD1 (6 bases). Per germline, CDR1 SGDLS and CDR2 YYNGEE. This CDR3 comprises 16 residues. V gave up 2 bases and J gave up 0 bases, with 11 bases separating them. The CDR3 DNA follows: TGTGCCAGCAGCGTCGGGACATCGGCAACTAATGAAAAACTGTTTTTT. Translated: CASSVGTSATNEKLFF.

The rearrangement links TRBV10-1 to TRBJ1-3, with 9 bases matching TRBD1. J lost 8 bases, V lost 4 bases, and 9 bases had no gene match. Germline CDR1 reads WNHNN; CDR2 reads SYGVQD (reference sequence). The CDR3 totals 15 residues. CDR3 loop: CASSGAGTGTDTIYF. In nucleotides, the CDR3 is TGCGCCAGCAGTGGGGCTGGGACAGGGACGGACACCATATATTTT.

The chain uses TRBV30 and TRBJ2-1; 16 bases fit TRBD2. This CDR3 is built from 15 residues. J was trimmed by 9 bases and V by 5 bases; bases with no gene match: 7. The germline CDR1 and CDR2 sequences are GTSNPN and SVGIG (reference sequence). The CDR3 here is CAWHPGLAGGGEQFF. The CDR3 nucleotides are TGTGCCTGGCACCCGGGACTAGCGGGAGGGGGTGAGCAGTTCTTC.

The V and J genes are TRBV30 and TRBJ2-5, with TRBD2 identical over 8 bases. The length of the CDR3 is 19 residues. The V gene's germline CDR1 is GTSNPN and CDR2 SVGIG (reference sequence). V was pared by 5 bases and J by 0 bases, with 20 bases of the junction left unmatched. The chain's CDR3 is CAWRPRSGSRARYQETQYF. The CDR3, as DNA: TGTGCCTGGCGACCTCGGAGCGGGAGCAGGGCTCGTTACCAAGAGACCCAGTACTTC.